The clone carrying this T cell receptor beta chain is a singleton in its sample. RNA extraction and reverse transcription yielded cDNA as sequencing template. Measured with immunoSEQ multiplex PCR; TCRdb has only the in-frame clones, and not every one. The sample has 200,000 or so clones, 58% seen once; the top ten hold about 5.5%. This entry is derived from a study of CD8+ T cells in alopecia areata. The CDR3 is 16 amino acids. The V and J ends lost 5 bases and 1 base, in that order; junction bases with no gene match: 9. CDR1 is SGHTA, CDR2 FQGNSA, per germline. Treatment in this sample: oral pan-JAK inhibitor, 5-10 mg twice daily.

The chain recombines TRBV7-2 with TRBJ2-7, with 9 bases matching TRBD2. This sequence originates from a human donor with alopecia areata. The sample here was CD4+ T cells sorted from blood, taken at week 24, from a patient treated with tofacitinib. The CDR3 sequence: CASSTKLGLASYEQYF. CDR3 coding DNA: TGTGCCAGCAGCACAAAGCTTGGACTAGCGTCCTACGAGCAGTACTTC.